The 20 T cell receptor beta chains reported below all come from one sample, sequenced in a study of T cells in Graves' hyperthyroidism and ophthalmopathy. Authors of the study amplified TCR beta CDR3 regions from RNA transcripts. RT-PCR in the first round (using the HTBI primer set) targeted the TCR CDR3. From the multiplex PCR reads, TCRdb called clonotypes with MiXCR, one entry per CDR3 protein. Among approximately 400,000 distinct CDR3 sequences listed, more than 13% were seen once. Sequenced sample: blood. These receptors originate from a woman aged 25 to 39 with Graves' hyperthyroidism.

The V call is TRBV12-5, the J call TRBJ2-2; perhaps D is TRBD1 or TRBD2 (5 bases each). The germline V gene has CDR1 LGHNT and CDR2 FRNRAP. V dropped 1 base and J dropped 0 bases, with 24 bases sitting between them. The CDR3 spans 21 residues. The CDR3 region has the DNA TGTGCTAGTGGTTTGGACACGGGACGAAGCACGCTTTACTCGAACACCGGGGAGCTGTTTTTT. This encodes CASGLDTGRSTLYSNTGELFF. The entire variable domain, with the rest obtained from reference TRBV12-5 and TRBJ2-2, is as follows: DARVTQTPRHKVTEMGQEVTMRCQPILGHNTVFWYRQTMMQGLELLAYFRNRAPLDDSGMPKDRFSAEMPDATLATLKIQPSEPRDSAVYFCASGLDTGRSTLYSNTGELFFGEGSRLTVL.

In this sample, this clonotype turned up many times. V gene TRBV30 combines with J gene TRBJ2-3; either TRBD1 or TRBD2 may fit D (6 bases each). V was clipped by 5 bases and J by 3 bases, with 18 bases between them. This CDR3 has 15 residues. Germline CDR1 GTSNPN, CDR2 SVGIG (reference sequence). This CDR3 is CAWVAKGGLTDTQYF. The DNA for the CDR3 is TGTGCCTGGGTTGCGAAGGGGGGATTGACAGATACGCAGTATTTT.

CDR3 DNA: TGTGCCAGCACCATAGGTGGGGCAGGGGCTGAAGCTTTCTTT. Translated, it gives CASTIGGAGAEAFF. This chain joins TRBV6-1 and TRBJ1-1; a weak D match, TRBD1 (6 bases). Germline V gene lookup returns CDR1 MNHNS and CDR2 SASEGT. The CDR3 sequence is 14 residues long. V was trimmed by 7 bases and J by 6 bases, leaving 18 bases between them.

A word on this clonotype: A much larger clone is a single base away; this may be a read error. This chain uses TRBV7-8 with TRBJ2-7; TRBD2 matches 14 bases. J gave up 5 bases and V 5 bases, and 8 bases lay outside the gene matches. The CDR3 covers 16 residues. Germline CDR1 and CDR2: SGHVS and FQNEAQ. CDR3 DNA sequence: TGTGCCAGCAGCCCAGAGGGACTAGCGGGAGAACACGAGCAGTACTTC. Translating gives CASSPEGLAGEHEQYF.

The rearrangement joins TRBV30 to TRBJ2-1, with TRBD2 matching over 8 bases. Germline V gene sequence: CDR1 GTSNPN, CDR2 SVGIG (reference sequence). CDR3 length: 14 amino acids. J gave up 9 bases and V 2 bases, and 9 bases lay outside the gene matches. The CDR3, as DNA: TGTGCCTGGAGTACCGGGGCCCGGGGGGGTGAGCAGTTCTTC. This translates into CAWSTGARGGEQFF.

V and J are TRBV5-1 and TRBJ1-4; the match to TRBD1 covers 8 bases. Germline CDR1 reads SGHRS; CDR2 reads YFSETQ. V gave up 0 bases and J gave up 5 bases; unmatched junction bases: 3. The CDR3 spans 15 residues. The CDR3 DNA reads TGCGCCAGCAGCTTGGCGGGACAGGCAAATGAAAAACTGTTTTTT. Encoded protein: CASSLAGQANEKLFF.

This clonotype occurred many times. The chain couples TRBV27 to TRBJ2-7; 12 bases agree with TRBD2. CDR1 and CDR2 from the germline V gene are MNHEY and SMNVEV (reference sequence). The V segment lost 5 bases and the J segment 3 bases; nucleotides outside the gene matches: 2. The CDR3 is 14 amino acids. CDR3 protein: CASSRLAGVYEQYF. In DNA, the CDR3 is TGTGCCAGCAGTCGACTAGCGGGAGTCTACGAGCAGTACTTC.

In DNA, the CDR3 is TGTGCCAGCAGTTTATCACGAGTCTCCCCCCAGAATGGCTACACCTTC. It specifies CASSLSRVSPQNGYTF. The J gene is TRBJ1-2, the V gene TRBV28; D unclear. The germline gives CDR1 MDHEN, CDR2 SYDVKM. This CDR3 has 16 residues. Trimming stripped 1 base from V and 6 bases from J, with 18 bases between.

Remarks on this clonotype: This clone may be a read error of a much larger clone one base away. The rearrangement joins TRBV7-2 to TRBJ1-5, with 8 bases that match TRBD1. V lost 5 bases and J lost 3; bases outside the gene matches: 6. The CDR3 contains 15 residues. Per the germline V gene, CDR1 is SGHTA and CDR2 is FQGNSA. CDR3 protein: CASSNGQGANQPQHF. The CDR3 DNA is TGTGCCAGCAGCAACGGACAGGGAGCCAATCAGCCCCAGCATTTT.

The CDR3 loop reads CASSERPVQPQHF. The CDR3 region has the DNA TGTGCCAGCAGTGAACGGCCTGTTCAGCCCCAGCATTTT. The V gene is TRBV6-1, the J gene TRBJ1-5; D unclear. CDR1 is MNHNS and CDR2 is SASEGT in the germline V gene. V dropped 2 bases and J dropped 6 bases, with 8 bases sitting between them. CDR3 length: 13 residues.

This clonotype was observed at least ten times. This chain joins TRBV11-2 and TRBJ2-7, with 7 bases fitting TRBD1. J gave up 0 bases and V 5 bases, and 10 bases lay outside the gene matches. The germline gives CDR1 SGHAT, CDR2 FQNNGV. CDR3 length: 16 residues. In DNA form, the CDR3 reads TGTGCCAGCAGCCCAAAGGAGGACAGGAGCTCCTACGAGCAGTACTTC. Protein sequence: CASSPKEDRSSYEQYF.

This clonotype was detected a few times. V usage is TRBV5-4 and J usage is TRBJ2-7; perhaps TRBD2 as D (6 bases). Trimming took 3 bases from V and 0 from J, leaving 13 bases between them. Germline assignment: CDR1 SGHNT and CDR2 YYREEE (reference sequence). This CDR3 has 15 amino acids. CDR3 protein: CASSYGSRSSYEQYF. The CDR3 nucleotides are TGTGCCAGCAGCTACGGGAGCCGTAGCTCCTACGAGCAGTACTTC. Full variable domain (remainder filled in from reference TRBV5-4 and TRBJ2-7): ETGVTQSPTHLIKTRGQQVTLRCSSQSGHNTVSWYQQALGQGPQFIFQYYREEENGRGNFPPRFSGLQFPNYSSELNVNALELDDSALYLCASSYGSRSSYEQYFGPGTRLTVT.

In this sample, this clonotype turned up many times. The chain joins TRBV2 to TRBJ1-4, with D uncertain. V lost 4 bases and J 1 base, leaving 4 bases between the germline ends. CDR1 is SNHLY and CDR2 is FYNNEI in the germline V gene. The CDR3 is 13 amino acids. DNA of the CDR3: TGTGCCAGCAGTGGGGGAACTAATGAAAAACTGTTTTTT. It translates to CASSGGTNEKLFF.

This clonotype was observed a few times. This chain uses TRBV19 with TRBJ2-7; D assignment may be TRBD1 or TRBD2 (6 bases each). Germline V gene data show CDR1 as LNHDA and CDR2 as SQIVND (reference sequence). The V gene lost 5 bases and the J gene lost 1 base, with 12 bases spanning the gap. The CDR3 runs 14 residues. Here the CDR3 reads CASSGGQGSYEQYF. In DNA form, the CDR3 reads TGTGCCAGTAGTGGGGGGCAGGGTTCCTACGAGCAGTACTTC.

This clonotype showed up many times. The chain employs TRBV6-1 and TRBJ1-2, with D uncertain. The CDR3 has 13 residues. Per germline, CDR1 MNHNS and CDR2 SASEGT. Trimming pared 5 bases from V and 4 bases from J, leaving 11 bases between. CDR3 amino acids: CASSSDTFYGYTF. DNA of the CDR3: TGTGCCAGCAGTTCAGACACCTTCTATGGCTACACCTTC.

The sample holds many counts of this clonotype. The chain couples TRBV30 to TRBJ2-7; D is unclear. Between the trimmed V and J ends, which lost 3 bases and 0 bases, there was a span of 9 bases. CDR3 length: 13 amino acids. The germline gives CDR1 GTSNPN, CDR2 SVGIG (reference sequence). DNA for the CDR3: TGTGCCTGGAGCACCGTAAGCTCCTACGAGCAGTACTTC. Its translation: CAWSTVSSYEQYF.

This clonotype has at least ten counts. The chain combines TRBV18 with TRBJ2-1; D perhaps matches TRBD1 (7 bases). Deletions cut 3 bases from V and 8 bases from J, with 20 bases between. Germline V CDR1 and CDR2: KGHSH, LQKENI. The CDR3 loop spans 16 amino acids. The CDR3 loop reads CASSPAGGTDNYEQFF. The DNA for the CDR3 is TGTGCCAGCTCACCCGCCGGCGGGACAGACAATTATGAGCAGTTCTTC.

V and J are TRBV9 and TRBJ2-7; TRBD2 aligns across 10 bases. The CDR3 extends over 16 amino acids. With V trimmed by 0 bases and J by 3 bases, 6 bases remained unmatched. Germline lookup yields CDR1 SGDLS and CDR2 YYNGEE. CDR3 in amino acids: CASSVGSGRNHYEQYF. CDR3 coding DNA: TGTGCCAGCAGCGTAGGTAGCGGGAGGAACCACTACGAGCAGTACTTC.

This clonotype appeared many times. The V and J genes are TRBV15 and TRBJ2-1; D tentatively reads TRBD1 or TRBD2 (7 bases each). Trimming cost V 0 bases and J 4 bases, with 16 bases left between them. Germline CDR1 and CDR2: LNHNV and YYDKDF (reference sequence). The CDR3 runs 17 residues. The CDR3 bases are TGTGCCACCAGCAGAGATCTAAACAGGGGAGGGTACAATGAGCAGTTCTTC. This translates into CATSRDLNRGGYNEQFF.

The rearrangement joins TRBV10-3 to TRBJ1-2; no clear D gene. CDR1 and CDR2 (germline): ENHRY, SYGVKD. This CDR3 comprises 15 residues. Deletions cut 5 bases from V and 5 bases from J, with 18 bases between. The DNA of the CDR3 is TGTGCCATCAGTTTTGCCGACACCCCTATTTATGGCTACACCTTC. Encoded protein: CAISFADTPIYGYTF.